These 8 T cell receptor beta chains were all obtained from the same sample, sequenced in a study of cytomegalovirus exposure and HLA in healthy donors. The PCR was carried out with 60 Vbeta primers and 13 Jbeta primers. Sequencing used immunoSEQ multiplex PCR; TCRdb keeps in-frame clones, though not all of them. The sample contains over 150,000 clones, 80% of which appear only once. Sample: PBMCs. The origin of the receptors is a man aged 18-30 years in good health and CMV-seropositive.

The rearrangement uses TRBV5-4 and TRBJ2-7; no definite D call. Deletions cut 4 bases from V and 0 bases from J, with 11 bases between. CDR1 SGHNT and CDR2 YYREEE come from the germline V gene (reference sequence). CDR3 length: 14 amino acids. The CDR3 region has the DNA TGTGCCAGCAGCCAAGACTCTTACTCCTACGAGCAGTACTTC. This gives the protein CASSQDSYSYEQYF. Based on the CDR3 plus reference TRBV5-4 and TRBJ2-7, the full variable domain is ETGVTQSPTHLIKTRGQQVTLRCSSQSGHNTVSWYQQALGQGPQFIFQYYREEENGRGNFPPRFSGLQFPNYSSELNVNALELDDSALYLCASSQDSYSYEQYFGPGTRLTVT.

The gene calls are TRBV27 and TRBJ2-1; TRBD2 agrees at 7 bases. This CDR3 region has 15 residues. CDR1 and CDR2 from the germline V gene are MNHEY and SMNVEV (reference sequence). V trimming: 2 bases; J trimming: 0 bases; junction bases outside the gene matches: 1. Written as DNA, the CDR3 is TGTGCCAGCAGTTTACGGGACTACTCCTACAATGAGCAGTTCTTC. This codes for CASSLRDYSYNEQFF.

The rearrangement joins TRBV6-1 to TRBJ2-3; the D gene is possibly TRBD1 (5 bases). The V gene's germline CDR1 is MNHNS and CDR2 SASEGT. V was cut by 3 bases and J by 2 bases, with 9 bases left in between. There are 14 residues in the CDR3. The CDR3 is CASSDQGSTDTQYF. CDR3 bases: TGTGCCAGCAGTGACCAGGGCTCCACAGATACGCAGTATTTT.

The chain has TRBV15 and TRBJ2-1; D call uncertain. The germline V and J ends were trimmed by 0 bases and 0 bases, with 6 bases remaining between them. Germline V gene lookup returns CDR1 LNHNV and CDR2 YYDKDF (reference sequence). This CDR3 comprises 15 residues. The CDR3 DNA reads TGTGCCACCAGCAGAGACCCGAGCTCCTACAATGAGCAGTTCTTC. This gives the protein CATSRDPSSYNEQFF.

This rearrangement joins TRBV6-4 to TRBJ2-3, with 10 bases matching TRBD2. The CDR3 has 15 residues. Germline loops: CDR1 MRHNA, CDR2 SNTAGT. Trimming cost V 6 bases and J 4 bases; bases outside gene matches: 7. The CDR3 DNA is TGTGCCAGCAGCCAACTAGCGGGATCATCAGATACGCAGTATTTT. Residues: CASSQLAGSSDTQYF.

V gene TRBV27 combines with J gene TRBJ1-5; D might be TRBD1 (5 bases). The V end lost 3 bases, the J end lost 4 bases, and 7 bases lay between the germline ends. The CDR3 spans 13 residues. Germline CDR1 is MNHEY and CDR2 is SMNVEV (reference sequence). The CDR3 DNA reads TGTGCCAGCAGTTTCTCAGGGAATCAGCCCCAGCATTTT. Residues: CASSFSGNQPQHF.

The chain recombines TRBV5-1 with TRBJ1-1, with D possibly being TRBD1 (5 bases). V dropped 4 bases and J dropped 3 bases, with 19 bases sitting between them. The germline V gene has CDR1 SGHRS and CDR2 YFSETQ. The CDR3 has 16 amino acids. The CDR3 here is CASSANGGTGDTEAFF. The CDR3 coding sequence is TGCGCCAGCAGCGCTAACGGTGGTACGGGGGACACTGAAGCTTTCTTT.

The chain combines TRBV30 with TRBJ1-2; TRBD1 matches 7 bases. CDR1 and CDR2 from the germline V gene are GTSNPN and SVGIG (reference sequence). V lost 4 bases and J lost 7; bases outside the gene matches: 12. The CDR3 length is 14 residues. CDR3 in DNA: TGTGCCTGGACCCCCGGGACAGCATCCCTTGGCTACACCTTC. Amino acids: CAWTPGTASLGYTF. The whole variable domain, filled in from reference TRBV30 and TRBJ1-2, reads SQTIHQWPATLVQPVGSPLSLECTVEGTSNPNLYWYRQAAGRGLQLLFYSVGIGQISSEVPQNLSASRPQDRQFILSSKKLLLSDSGFYLCAWTPGTASLGYTFGSGTRLTVV.